The 32 T cell receptor beta chains reported below all come from one sample, sequenced in a study of blood T cell repertoires in COVID-19. TCRdb keeps only in-frame clones here, not all; method: immunoSEQ multiplex PCR. The sample includes 350,000 to 450,000 clones, roughly 90% of them seen just once. The material sequenced was PBMCs or T cells enriched from blood (not recorded which). Receptors originate from a woman aged 25 to 39 who had recovered from COVID-19.

This clone is labeled medium-sized. The rearrangement links TRBV28 to TRBJ2-7, with 7 bases matching TRBD1. The CDR3 spans 13 residues. CDR1 and CDR2 (germline): MDHEN, SYDVKM. Trimming at V came to 7 bases and at J to 3 bases, leaving 6 bases not matched to a gene. The CDR3 protein is CASKRTGFYEQYF. In DNA, the CDR3 is TGTGCCAGCAAACGGACAGGTTTCTACGAGCAGTACTTC. The full variable domain, its missing parts supplied by reference TRBV28 and TRBJ2-7, is DVKVTQSSRYLVKRTGEKVFLECVQDMDHENMFWYRQDPGLGLRLIYFSYDVKMKEKGDIPEGYSVSREKKERFSLILESASTNQTSMYLCASKRTGFYEQYFGPGTRLTVT.

The gene calls are TRBV11-2 and TRBJ2-1; D may be TRBD2 (5 bases). The CDR3 is 14 residues long. Germline values: CDR1 SGHAT, CDR2 FQNNGV. The germline V and J ends were trimmed by 5 bases and 5 bases, with 13 bases remaining between them. CDR3 sequence reads: CASSGWTRHNEQFF. The CDR3 DNA is TGTGCCAGCAGCGGGTGGACTCGCCACAATGAGCAGTTCTTC.

This chain links TRBV7-8 with TRBJ1-1, with 7 bases aligning to TRBD1. Germline trimming cut 5 bases from V and 0 bases from J; bases unmatched to any gene: 12. Per germline, CDR1 SGHVS and CDR2 FQNEAQ. This CDR3 comprises 17 residues. CDR3 in amino acids: CASSPASDRLMNTEAFF. The CDR3 DNA follows: TGTGCCAGCAGCCCGGCCTCGGACAGGCTCATGAACACTGAAGCTTTCTTT. Using reference TRBV7-8 and TRBJ1-1 for the parts outside the CDR3, the full variable domain is GAGVSQSPRYKVAKRGQDVALRCDPISGHVSLFWYQQALGQGPEFLTYFQNEAQLDKSGLPSDRFFAERPEGSVSTLKIQRTQQEDSAVYLCASSPASDRLMNTEAFFGQGTRLTVV.

The CDR3, as DNA: TGTGCCAGCAGCGTAGGGGCAGGGTATACTGAAGCTTTCTTT. This encodes CASSVGAGYTEAFF. The chain links TRBV9 to TRBJ1-1, with D possibly being TRBD1 (5 bases). The CDR3 spans 14 residues. Trimming removed 0 bases from V and 5 bases from J, with 11 bases in between. Germline CDR1 and CDR2: SGDLS and YYNGEE.

This chain joins TRBV5-1 and TRBJ1-2, with 7 nucleotides matching TRBD1. Germline-derived CDR1 and CDR2 are SGHRS and YFSETQ. With 7 bases clipped from V and 4 bases from J, the junction kept 13 bases outside the gene matches. The CDR3 is 15 amino acids. The DNA for the CDR3 is TGCGCCAGCGGTCCCGATAGACAGGGTCGCTATGGCTACACCTTC. This codes for CASGPDRQGRYGYTF.

J is TRBJ2-7 and V is TRBV19; 8 bases line up with TRBD2. Germline CDR1 and CDR2: LNHDA and SQIVND (reference sequence). This CDR3 region has 12 residues. V lost 10 bases and J lost 4; bases outside the gene matches: 6. The CDR3 coding sequence is TGTGCCACCGCCGGGGGGGGTTACGAGCAGTACTTC. This codes for CATAGGGYEQYF.

CDR3 sequence: CASSSPGLAGGENEQFF. The CDR3 DNA sequence: TGCGCCAGCAGCTCCCCGGGACTAGCGGGAGGGGAAAATGAGCAGTTCTTC. The genes are TRBV5-1 and TRBJ2-1, with TRBD2 matching over 16 bases. The germline CDR1 and CDR2 sequences are SGHRS and YFSETQ. This CDR3 comprises 17 residues. Trimming cost V 3 bases and J 7 bases; bases outside gene matches: 7. The full variable domain, rest sourced from reference TRBV5-1 and TRBJ2-1, is KAGVTQTPRYLIKTRGQQVTLSCSPISGHRSVSWYQQTPGQGLQFLFEYFSETQRNKGNFPGRFSGRQFSNSRSEMNVSTLELGDSALYLCASSSPGLAGGENEQFFGPGTRLTVL.

This chain connects TRBV9 to TRBJ1-1; possible D gene TRBD1, 6 bases. V was trimmed by 1 base and J by 3 bases, leaving 10 bases between them. CDR3 size: 14 residues. Germline CDR1 SGDLS, CDR2 YYNGEE. The CDR3 loop reads CASSVTQGHTEAFF. CDR3 DNA sequence: TGTGCCAGCAGCGTAACACAGGGCCACACTGAAGCTTTCTTT.

V and J are TRBV29-1 and TRBJ2-1, with 11 bases matching TRBD2. The trim removed 3 bases at V and 0 bases at J, leaving 4 bases unmatched. Germline loops: CDR1 SQVTM, CDR2 ANQGSEA. The CDR3 extends over 16 amino acids. CDR3 nucleotide sequence: TGCAGCGTTGAGGGACTAGCGGCGAGCTCCTACAATGAGCAGTTCTTC. Translated: CSVEGLAASSYNEQFF.

The rearrangement uses TRBV9 and TRBJ1-1; D possibly corresponds to TRBD1 (6 bases). The CDR3 is made up of 16 amino acids. The germline V gene encodes CDR1 SGDLS and CDR2 YYNGEE. V was pared by 4 bases and J by 1 base, with 17 bases between. The CDR3 sequence: CASSSRRGGTNTEAFF. The CDR3 coding sequence is TGTGCCAGCAGCTCTAGGAGGGGGGGGACGAACACTGAAGCTTTCTTT.

The V and J genes are TRBV30 and TRBJ2-1, with TRBD2 identical over 10 bases. The CDR3 sequence is 15 residues long. Trimming cost V 0 bases and J 4 bases; bases outside gene matches: 3. Per germline, CDR1 GTSNPN and CDR2 SVGIG (reference sequence). The CDR3 DNA reads as TGTGCCTGGAGTGTAGAGCGGGGGGGGTACAATGAGCAGTTCTTC. Its protein is CAWSVERGGYNEQFF. Full variable domain (missing parts from reference TRBV30 and TRBJ2-1): SQTIHQWPATLVQPVGSPLSLECTVEGTSNPNLYWYRQAAGRGLQLLFYSVGIGQISSEVPQNLSASRPQDRQFILSSKKLLLSDSGFYLCAWSVERGGYNEQFFGPGTRLTVL.

The V call is TRBV7-2, the J call TRBJ1-2, with a possible D match to TRBD1 (5 bases). CDR3 length: 14 amino acids. V lost 1 base to trimming and J lost 4 bases, with 10 bases between them. From germline, CDR1 is SGHTA and CDR2 FQGNSA. CDR3 sequence (DNA): TGTGCCAGCAGCTTAGGACAGACGAGCTATGGCTACACCTTC. This encodes CASSLGQTSYGYTF.

The V call is TRBV18, the J call TRBJ2-7, with 9 bases that match TRBD2. V was pared by 2 bases and J by 2 bases, with 7 bases of the junction left unmatched. Germline V CDR1 and CDR2: KGHSH, LQKENI. This CDR3 region has 16 residues. CDR3: CASSPGAGGPPYEQYF. The CDR3 DNA sequence: TGTGCCAGCTCACCAGGGGCGGGAGGGCCTCCCTACGAGCAGTACTTC. Variable domain in full (rest from reference TRBV18 and TRBJ2-7): NAGVMQNPRHLVRRRGQEARLRCSPMKGHSHVYWYRQLPEEGLKFMVYLQKENIIDESGMPKERFSAEFPKEGPSILRIQQVVRGDSAAYFCASSPGAGGPPYEQYFGPGTRLTVT.

The chain uses TRBV7-2 and TRBJ1-5, with D uncertain. Germline V gene sequence: CDR1 SGHTA, CDR2 FQGNSA. The CDR3 is 15 residues long. Trimming pared 5 bases from V and 3 bases from J, leaving 14 bases between. The CDR3 DNA follows: TGTGCCAGCAGCACCCAAAGAGGCGTCAATCAGCCCCAGCATTTT. The encoded protein is CASSTQRGVNQPQHF. Full variable domain (outside the CDR3, taken from reference TRBV7-2 and TRBJ1-5): GAGVSQSPSNKVTEKGKDVELRCDPISGHTALYWYRQSLGQGLEFLIYFQGNSAPDKSGLPSDRFSAERTGGSVSTLTIQRTQQEDSAVYLCASSTQRGVNQPQHFGDGTRLSIL.

The table lists this clone with a count of one. The chain carries TRBV7-8 and TRBJ2-7; TRBD1 matches at 7 bases. Germline CDR1 reads SGHVS; CDR2 reads FQNEAQ. J was trimmed by 1 base and V by 0 bases; bases with no gene match: 9. The CDR3 spans 17 residues. The CDR3 is CASSLAVLGQPSYEQYF. The CDR3 bases are TGTGCCAGCAGCTTAGCTGTTTTGGGACAGCCTTCCTACGAGCAGTACTTC.

In its sample, this clone was seen once. The chain employs TRBV11-1 and TRBJ2-5; 16 bases fit TRBD2. The V segment lost 3 bases and the J segment 4 bases; nucleotides outside the gene matches: 2. In germline, CDR1 is SGHAT, CDR2 FQDESV (reference sequence). This CDR3 is 16 amino acids long. CDR3 DNA sequence: TGTGCCAGCAGCTTGGGGACTAGCGGGAGGGGAGAGACCCAGTACTTC. It translates to CASSLGTSGRGETQYF.

The chain joins TRBV15 to TRBJ1-5, with D possibly TRBD1 on 5 matching bases. Germline V gene sequence: CDR1 LNHNV, CDR2 YYDKDF (reference sequence). This CDR3 region has 15 residues. The V gene lost 5 bases and the J gene lost 3 bases, with 14 bases spanning the gap. CDR3 nucleotide sequence: TGTGCCACCAGCGGCGGGACGGAGGCCAATCAGCCCCAGCATTTT. Its protein is CATSGGTEANQPQHF.

The genes are TRBV9 and TRBJ2-1; 7 bases align to TRBD2. This CDR3 has 15 amino acids. J was trimmed by 0 bases and V by 4 bases; bases with no gene match: 4. Germline values: CDR1 SGDLS, CDR2 YYNGEE. The CDR3 region is CASSPGTISYNEQFF. CDR3 bases: TGTGCCAGCAGCCCGGGGACTATCTCCTACAATGAGCAGTTCTTC.

This clone was seen ten or more times. This chain joins TRBV6-5 and TRBJ2-3, with a possible D match to TRBD2 (6 bases). V was cut by 6 bases and J by 2 bases, with 9 bases left in between. The CDR3 covers 13 residues. Germline CDR1 is MNHEY and CDR2 is SVGAGI. This CDR3 reads CASSGGDTDTQYF. CDR3 sequence (DNA): TGTGCCAGCAGCGGCGGGGACACAGATACGCAGTATTTT.

V gene TRBV21-1 combines with J gene TRBJ2-2; the table's TRBD1 call for D was not verified on the DNA. TRBV21-1 is designated a pseudogene. This CDR3 has 16 amino acids. CDR3 in amino acids: CASSKKNKSTVCGLFF. As DNA, the CDR3 is TGTGCCAGCAGCAAAAAGAACAAATCGACAGTTTGTGGGCTGTTTTTT.

The count of this clone is one. The rearrangement joins TRBV10-3 to TRBJ2-3; 7 bases line up with TRBD1. The germline gives CDR1 ENHRY, CDR2 SYGVKD. The V gene end was trimmed by 8 bases and the J gene end by 4 bases; junction bases not matched to a gene: 9. The CDR3 runs 14 residues. The CDR3 here is CAIRGGQVSDTQYF. The DNA for the CDR3 is TGTGCCATCCGAGGGGGCCAGGTTTCAGATACGCAGTATTTT.

The chain recombines TRBV4-3 with TRBJ2-1; possible D gene TRBD2, 6 bases. The CDR3 totals 15 residues. Germline CDR1 and CDR2: LGHNA and YSLEER. The V end was cut by 1 base, the J end by 12 bases, with 19 bases between. The DNA for the CDR3 is TGCGCCAGCAGCCAAGGGAGCCCCAGCGGGTTTGGGCAGTTCTTC. Translation: CASSQGSPSGFGQFF.

The J gene is TRBJ2-1, the V gene TRBV5-4, with unresolved D. The CDR3 is 13 residues long. The V gene lost 1 base and the J gene lost 5 bases, with 7 bases spanning the gap. Germline assignment: CDR1 SGHNT and CDR2 YYREEE (reference sequence). The CDR3 DNA is TGTGCCAGCAGCTTGCCCAGTAACAATGAGCAGTTCTTC. It encodes CASSLPSNNEQFF.

This sequence joins TRBV4-2 and TRBJ1-2; D possibly corresponds to TRBD1 (5 bases). CDR1 is LGHNA and CDR2 is YNFKEQ in the germline V gene. Trimming pared 0 bases from V and 3 bases from J, leaving 20 bases between. The CDR3 contains 18 residues. The CDR3 region is CASSQELSPGTGDYGYTF. In nucleotides, the CDR3 is TGTGCCAGCAGCCAAGAATTGAGCCCCGGGACTGGCGACTATGGCTACACCTTC.

The rearrangement uses TRBV3-1 (or the pseudogene TRBV3-2) and TRBJ1-5; a weak D match, TRBD1 (6 bases). The CDR3 runs 16 residues. V gave up 4 bases and J gave up 0 bases, with 13 bases separating them. Germline CDR1 is LGHDT and CDR2 is YNNKEL (reference sequence). CDR3 region: CASSPSGHPSNQPQHF. The CDR3 DNA reads TGTGCCAGCAGCCCCTCGGGACACCCTAGCAATCAGCCCCAGCATTTT.

V is TRBV9 and J is TRBJ2-1; no definite D call. The CDR3 covers 13 residues. The V end was cut by 0 bases, the J end by 5 bases, with 6 bases between. Germline V gene lookup returns CDR1 SGDLS and CDR2 YYNGEE. The CDR3 sequence is CASSVGPHNEQFF. The DNA for the CDR3 is TGTGCCAGCAGCGTAGGGCCGCACAATGAGCAGTTCTTC.

The chain is built from TRBV29-1 and TRBJ1-3; 9 bases align to TRBD1. There are 14 residues in the CDR3. The germline CDR1 and CDR2 sequences are SQVTM and ANQGSEA. V lost 5 bases, J lost 3 bases, and 5 bases stayed unmatched. DNA of the CDR3: TGCAGCGTTACACAGGGGGCGCTTGGAAACACCATATATTTT. It codes for CSVTQGALGNTIYF.

A word on this clone: Compared with germline, one end of the junction differs, possibly owing to a read error. V gene TRBV18 combines with J gene TRBJ2-3; TRBD2 matches at 9 bases. The CDR3 runs 16 residues. The germline V gene has CDR1 KGHSH and CDR2 LQKENI. In DNA, the CDR3 is TGTGCCAGCCCACCGAGTAGCGGGGGACTCACAGATACGCAGTATTTT. This encodes CASPPSSGGLTDTQYF.

The chain is built from TRBV19 and TRBJ2-1; D is unresolved. Trimming removed 3 bases from V and 1 base from J, with 10 bases in between. This CDR3 spans 15 amino acids. CDR1 LNHDA and CDR2 SQIVND come from the germline V gene (reference sequence). The CDR3 DNA sequence: TGTGCCAGTAGTATCCCAGGTCTGTCCTACAATGAGCAGTTCTTC. Its translation is CASSIPGLSYNEQFF. Looking up the rest from reference TRBV19 and TRBJ2-1 gives the full variable domain: DGGITQSPKYLFRKEGQNVTLSCEQNLNHDAMYWYRQDPGQGLRLIYYSQIVNDFQKGDIAEGYSVSREKKESFPLTVTSAQKNPTAFYLCASSIPGLSYNEQFFGPGTRLTVL.

This clone was recorded only once. The chain uses TRBV2 and TRBJ2-2; tentative D call: TRBD2 (7 bases). V lost 3 bases and J 1 base, leaving 9 bases between the germline ends. CDR1 and CDR2 (germline): SNHLY, FYNNEI. There are 15 residues in the CDR3. The CDR3 bases are TGTGCCAGCAGTGAGCGGGGGCTGAACACCGGGGAGCTGTTTTTT. Its translation is CASSERGLNTGELFF.

The V and J genes are TRBV30 and TRBJ1-1, with 10 positions matching TRBD1. The J segment lost 8 bases and the V segment lost 2 bases, leaving 8 bases of the junction unmatched. Germline CDR1 reads GTSNPN; CDR2 reads SVGIG (reference sequence). CDR3 length: 14 residues. The CDR3 loop is CAWSWGTGEYEAFF. The CDR3 nucleotides are TGTGCCTGGAGTTGGGGGACAGGGGAATACGAAGCTTTCTTT.

The V call is TRBV15, the J call TRBJ1-1, with a possible D match to TRBD1 (6 bases). The V gene's germline CDR1 is LNHNV and CDR2 YYDKDF (reference sequence). CDR3 length: 18 amino acids. The V and J ends lost 5 bases and 3 bases respectively, with 25 bases between them. The CDR3 region is CATSAEIVMGAVYTEAFF. CDR3 nucleotides: TGTGCCACCAGCGCAGAGATTGTAATGGGGGCCGTCTACACTGAAGCTTTCTTT.